This passage covers 24 T cell receptor beta chains from one sample sequenced in a study of control samples from healthy donors and cancer patients. Sequencing was performed with immunoSEQ multiplex PCR; in TCRdb, only in-frame clones are kept and a portion is missing. The top ten hold less than 2.5% of the sample, which has 150,000 or so clones, roughly 90% seen once. The source material was blood. Every receptor here comes from a woman between 50 and 59 years old in good health.

The CDR3 loop reads CASIFRTEGNYGYTF. The CDR3 nucleotides read TGTGCCAGTATTTTTCGGACAGAAGGGAACTATGGCTACACCTTC. The rearrangement joins TRBV19 to TRBJ1-2, with D maybe TRBD1 (6 bases). Between the trimmed V and J ends, which lost 7 bases and 2 bases, there was a span of 17 bases. Germline V gene sequence: CDR1 LNHDA, CDR2 SQIVND (reference sequence). CDR3 length: 15 residues. The full variable domain, its missing parts supplied by reference TRBV19 and TRBJ1-2, is DGGITQSPKYLFRKEGQNVTLSCEQNLNHDAMYWYRQDPGQGLRLIYYSQIVNDFQKGDIAEGYSVSREKKESFPLTVTSAQKNPTAFYLCASIFRTEGNYGYTFGSGTRLTVV.

The chain has TRBV6-2 or TRBV6-3 and TRBJ2-5, with D tentatively TRBD2 (5 bases). The CDR3 runs to 12 residues. With 5 bases removed from V and 7 bases from J, the gap between germline ends came to 11 bases. CDR1 is MNHEY and CDR2 is SVGEGT in the germline V gene. The CDR3 reads CASSHGRGTQYF. Here the CDR3 DNA reads TGTGCCAGCAGTCATGGCCGGGGGACCCAGTACTTC.

The CDR3 is CASSSQREYEQYF. The CDR3 DNA reads TGCGCCAGCAGCTCCCAGCGGGAGTACGAGCAGTACTTC. The chain combines TRBV10-1 with TRBJ2-7; 8 positions match TRBD2. V trimming: 6 bases; J trimming: 4 bases; junction bases outside the gene matches: 5. Germline lookup yields CDR1 WNHNN and CDR2 SYGVQD (reference sequence). The CDR3 is 13 amino acids.

The chain carries TRBV12-3 or TRBV12-4 and TRBJ2-7; D ambiguous. The V and J ends lost 3 bases and 3 bases respectively, with 6 bases between them. CDR3 length: 12 residues. The CDR3 sequence: CASSFASYEQYF. The CDR3 nucleotides read TGTGCCAGCAGTTTCGCTAGCTACGAGCAGTACTTC.

The chain is built from TRBV19 and TRBJ2-1; D possibly corresponds to TRBD1 (6 bases). This CDR3 spans 15 amino acids. Germline CDR1 LNHDA, CDR2 SQIVND (reference sequence). The V end was cut by 1 base, the J end by 4 bases, with 11 bases between. CDR3 nucleotide sequence: TGTGCCAGTAGTATAGCCCCCGGGACATACAATGAGCAGTTCTTC. Translation gives CASSIAPGTYNEQFF.

This sequence joins TRBV3-1 (or the pseudogene TRBV3-2) and TRBJ1-1, with D tentatively TRBD1 (6 bases). The CDR3 runs to 17 residues. The germline V gene has CDR1 LGHDT and CDR2 YNNKEL (reference sequence). Trimming pared 1 base from V and 4 bases from J, leaving 19 bases between. As DNA, the CDR3 is TGTGCCAGCAGCCAAGTAGGGGGTTTGGGGGCCGGCACTGAAGCTTTCTTT. Translating gives CASSQVGGLGAGTEAFF.

This rearrangement joins TRBV27 to TRBJ2-7; 12 nucleotides align to TRBD1. V trimming: 2 bases; J trimming: 6 bases; junction bases outside the gene matches: 5. Germline CDR1 and CDR2: MNHEY and SMNVEV (reference sequence). The CDR3 runs to 15 residues. The CDR3 region is CASSLVGQGAGEQYF. The DNA for the CDR3 is TGTGCCAGCAGTTTAGTGGGACAGGGGGCTGGCGAGCAGTACTTC.

This chain connects TRBV28 to TRBJ2-5; TRBD2 matches at 8 bases. With V trimmed by 6 bases and J by 3 bases, 6 bases remained unmatched. The CDR3 length is 14 residues. The germline gives CDR1 MDHEN, CDR2 SYDVKM. The chain's CDR3 is CASSLSRGEETQYF. CDR3 nucleotide sequence: TGTGCCAGCAGCCTCTCGCGGGGGGAAGAGACCCAGTACTTC.

This chain uses TRBV2 with TRBJ2-3; TRBD1 aligns across 7 bases. Germline loops: CDR1 SNHLY, CDR2 FYNNEI. This CDR3 has 14 amino acids. V shed 6 bases and J 6 bases; nucleotides not matched to a gene: 9. This chain's CDR3 is CASRGDSLRDTQYF. The CDR3 DNA reads TGTGCCAGCAGAGGGGACAGTTTACGTGATACGCAGTATTTT.

The chain employs TRBV29-1 and TRBJ2-1, with 8 bases identical to TRBD1. V lost 8 bases and J lost 8; bases outside the gene matches: 11. The germline CDR1 and CDR2 sequences are SQVTM and ANQGSEA. The CDR3 loop spans 13 amino acids. CDR3 sequence: CSQGQGSDYEQFF. The DNA of the CDR3 is TGCAGCCAAGGACAGGGTTCGGATTATGAGCAGTTCTTC.

The rearrangement links TRBV6-6 to TRBJ1-1; possible D gene TRBD1, 6 bases. Per the germline V gene, CDR1 is MNHNY and CDR2 is SVGAGI (reference sequence). Deletions cut 10 bases from V and 2 bases from J, with 11 bases between. This CDR3 has 12 amino acids. The CDR3: CATTDSNTEAFF. The CDR3 DNA is TGTGCCACCACGGACAGTAACACTGAAGCTTTCTTT.

This clone has just one count. The rearrangement links TRBV4-1 to TRBJ1-1; tentatively, D is TRBD1 (6 bases). Trimming removed 7 bases at V and 3 bases at J, with 9 bases between. Germline V gene data show CDR1 as MGHRA and CDR2 as YSYEKL. CDR3 length: 12 amino acids. The CDR3 reads CASTGVYTEAFF. The CDR3 DNA follows: TGCGCCAGCACAGGGGTTTACACTGAAGCTTTCTTT.

This clone occurred a few times. The chain links TRBV19 to TRBJ1-1, with 9 bases matching TRBD1. Germline V gene lookup returns CDR1 LNHDA and CDR2 SQIVND (reference sequence). This CDR3 spans 13 amino acids. V was clipped by 10 bases and J by 4 bases; unmatched bases: 7. The CDR3, as DNA: TGTGCCACCGGGACAGGGTCGAGCACTGAAGCTTTCTTT. Translated: CATGTGSSTEAFF.

CDR3 amino acids: CSVVSEFGGYTF. The CDR3 DNA sequence: TGCAGCGTTGTCAGTGAGTTCGGAGGCTACACCTTC. V is TRBV29-1 and J is TRBJ1-2; no reliable D call. Trimming removed 4 bases at V and 8 bases at J, with 14 bases between. Germline V lookup: CDR1 SQVTM, CDR2 ANQGSEA. The CDR3 extends over 12 amino acids.

The chain employs TRBV3-1 (or the pseudogene TRBV3-2) and TRBJ1-3; no reliable D call. CDR3 length equals 16 residues. Germline V gene sequence: CDR1 LGHDT, CDR2 YNNKEL (reference sequence). Trimming took off 0 bases at V and 2 bases at J, with 11 bases between the two ends. The CDR3 region has the DNA TGTGCCAGCAGCCAAGATTTGATGCTCCCTGGAAACACCATATATTTT. It translates to CASSQDLMLPGNTIYF.

The genes are TRBV5-1 and TRBJ1-1; D is unresolved. Per the germline V gene, CDR1 is SGHRS and CDR2 is YFSETQ. Deletions cut 1 base from V and 1 base from J, with 8 bases between. The CDR3 length is 14 residues. The CDR3 is CASSLSNSNTEAFF. DNA of the CDR3: TGCGCCAGCAGCTTGTCGAATTCGAACACTGAAGCTTTCTTT.

The genes are TRBV5-1 and TRBJ1-1, with a tentative D call TRBD1 (5 bases). V was shortened by 0 bases and J by 2 bases, with 11 bases between the two germline ends. CDR3 length equals 15 residues. Germline values: CDR1 SGHRS, CDR2 YFSETQ. As DNA, the CDR3 is TGCGCCAGCAGCTTGGCCGGCAGGGAAAACACTGAAGCTTTCTTT. Translation: CASSLAGRENTEAFF. Complete variable domain (other parts from reference TRBV5-1 and TRBJ1-1): KAGVTQTPRYLIKTRGQQVTLSCSPISGHRSVSWYQQTPGQGLQFLFEYFSETQRNKGNFPGRFSGRQFSNSRSEMNVSTLELGDSALYLCASSLAGRENTEAFFGQGTRLTVV.

The chain employs TRBV10-2 and TRBJ1-1; the D gene is possibly TRBD1 (6 bases). V was pared by 2 bases and J by 1 base, with 8 bases between. The CDR3 is made up of 14 amino acids. Per the germline V gene, CDR1 is WSHSY and CDR2 is SAAADI. The CDR3 region is CASSETGRNTEAFF. CDR3 bases: TGCGCCAGCAGTGAGACAGGGCGGAACACTGAAGCTTTCTTT.

The V gene is TRBV30, the J gene TRBJ1-3, with 10 bases matching TRBD1. The CDR3 length is 15 residues. The junction had 7 bases not matched to a gene; V was cut back by 0 bases and J by 8 bases. The germline V gene has CDR1 GTSNPN and CDR2 SVGIG (reference sequence). CDR3 residues: CAWSVGTGAWDTIYF. The CDR3 DNA reads TGTGCCTGGAGTGTAGGGACAGGGGCCTGGGACACCATATATTTT.

This sequence joins TRBV27 and TRBJ1-5; 7 bases fit TRBD1. The germline V gene encodes CDR1 MNHEY and CDR2 SMNVEV (reference sequence). This CDR3 is 13 amino acids long. V lost 7 bases to trimming and J lost 5 bases; unmatched junction nucleotides: 5. The CDR3 spells CASTLTGDQPQHF. CDR3 DNA: TGTGCCAGCACCTTAACAGGGGATCAGCCCCAGCATTTT.

This chain links TRBV6-5 with TRBJ2-7; possibly TRBD2 for D (6 bases). In germline, CDR1 is MNHEY, CDR2 SVGAGI. This CDR3 is 15 amino acids long. Trimming stripped 8 bases from V and 3 bases from J, with 20 bases between. This CDR3 reads CASLTAVGLSYEQYF. The CDR3 coding sequence is TGTGCCAGCCTGACAGCAGTGGGACTCAGCTACGAGCAGTACTTC.

This clone was seen a single time. The V gene is TRBV3-1 (or the pseudogene TRBV3-2), the J gene TRBJ1-1; possibly TRBD1 for D (6 bases). The length of the CDR3 is 13 residues. Trimming removed 3 bases from V and 4 bases from J, with 9 bases in between. Germline-derived CDR1 and CDR2 are LGHDT and YNNKEL (reference sequence). In DNA form, the CDR3 reads TGTGCCAGCAGCCATCGGACAGCCACTGAAGCTTTCTTT. This encodes CASSHRTATEAFF.

The J gene is TRBJ2-2, the V gene TRBV6-5; no clear D gene. The length of the CDR3 is 13 residues. The germline CDR1 and CDR2 sequences are MNHEY and SVGAGI. V was clipped by 2 bases and J by 5 bases, with 6 bases between them. CDR3 DNA sequence: TGTGCCAGCAGTTACCCAGCAACCGGGGAGCTGTTTTTT. It encodes CASSYPATGELFF.

The chain uses TRBV4-1 and TRBJ2-1; D is perhaps TRBD1 or TRBD2 (6 bases each). Germline V gene data show CDR1 as MGHRA and CDR2 as YSYEKL. The ends were cut back, 0 bases at V and 3 bases at J, with 12 bases in the middle. The CDR3 contains 16 residues. CDR3 sequence: CASSQDLGGNYNEQFF. The CDR3 nucleotides read TGCGCCAGCAGCCAAGACCTAGGGGGGAACTACAATGAGCAGTTCTTC.